This T cell receptor beta chain was recorded in a study of T cell clonotyping in hematopoietic cell transplantation. Germline CDR1 and CDR2: MDHEN and SYDVKM. V was cut by 6 bases and J by 5 bases, with 20 bases left in between. This CDR3 region has 16 residues. TCRdb keeps only in-frame clones here, not all; method: immunoSEQ multiplex PCR. The sample has around 9,100 clones, 75% to 80% seen once. J is TRBJ1-5 and V is TRBV28, with D maybe TRBD1 (6 bases). The source of this sequence is a male patient aged 40 to 55 who had an allogeneic stem cell transplant from a related donor, so the T cells may come from the graft donor. Some clones in this sample may be carry-over from other donors' samples. The sample consisted of PBMCs, taken 180 days after allogeneic stem cell transplant. CDR3 sequence: CASSLHRAQAYQPQHF. The CDR3, as DNA: TGTGCCAGCAGCCTCCACAGGGCTCAGGCCTATCAGCCCCAGCATTTT.